The rows below give T cell receptor beta chains drawn from one sample of a study of circulating CD8 cells and anti-PD-1 response in melanoma. TCRdb re-derived calls from the reads in MiXCR, one entry per CDR3 protein. The sample contains hundreds of distinct CDR3 sequences, 6.5% to 9% of which appear only once. The sample here was CD8+ T cells from PBMCs, taken at baseline or after one month of anti-PD-1 therapy (not recorded which). The origin of the receptors is a human donor with melanoma. Both conserved end residues are part of each CDR3. Where a row states a size, it is once, few, many or the class of an expanded clone; other rows omit it.

>TRBV7-2|few|TRBJ2-7
CASSLNGNYEQYF
>TRBV19|large|TRBJ2-1
CASSIYDGWAGNEQFF
>TRBV12-5|few|TRBJ2-2
CASGLGLGNTGELFF
>TRBV19|medium-sized|TRBJ2-7
CASSLAGGLEQYF
>TRBV28|large|TRBJ2-7
CASSSRTSGRAFNEQYF
>TRBV29-1|NA|TRBJ1-1
CSVGAGGWNTEAFF
>TRBV9|medium-sized|TRBJ2-3
CASSALLGTDTQYF
>TRBV7-2|NA|TRBJ1-6
CASSLLQGPNLNSPLHF
>TRBV28|large|TRBJ2-2
CASRRRLARNTGELFF
>TRBV7-2|few|TRBJ2-7
CASSLYRAAGYEQYF
>TRBV9|medium-sized|TRBJ2-3
CASSVVLTDTQYF
>TRBV7-2|large|TRBJ2-7
CASSSRTGTYEQYF
>TRBV19|large|TRBJ2-1
CASSIWAAGANEQFF
>TRBV19|few|TRBJ2-1
CASSSTGLAGKNEQFF
>TRBV20-1|NA|TRBJ2-3
CSASGVPGHTQYF
>TRBV19|large|TRBJ1-1
CASSHGAGGTEAFF
>TRBV19|NA|TRBJ1-5
CASSIPDRGIQPQHF
>TRBV25-1|few|TRBJ2-7
CASTGAKTYEQYF
>TRBV20-1|large|TRBJ2-1
CSARDLRRLAGTYNEQFF
>TRBV27|large|TRBJ1-5
CASSDRGWQPQHF
>TRBV27|large|TRBJ1-5
CASSLSAGGHQPQHF
>TRBV12-3/TRBV12-4|large|TRBJ2-1
CASSLPRGAYAYNEQFF
>TRBV20-1|few|TRBJ1-5
CSASSPALPSNQPQHF
>TRBV25-1|large|TRBJ1-2
CASSEWTHFDDRFYGYTF
>TRBV29-1|medium-sized|TRBJ2-2
CSVTGDTGELFF
>TRBV4-2|large|TRBJ2-7
CASSQALGQGDYEQYF
>TRBV19|NA|TRBJ2-5
CASNPSGQETQYF
>TRBV28|large|TRBJ2-7
CASTNGPGVEQYF
>TRBV25-1|medium-sized|TRBJ2-1
CASSEGTSGAFFYNEQFF
>TRBV19|NA|TRBJ1-2
CASGQPPGGYTF
>TRBV5-6|large|TRBJ2-3
CASSRDSRGQSTQYF
>TRBV19|large|TRBJ2-7
CASSMLAGAPEQYF
>TRBV20-1|medium-sized|TRBJ2-3
CSASTSGGGTQYF
>TRBV14|large|TRBJ2-1
CASSQGISRWGINNEQFF
>TRBV7-3|large|TRBJ2-1
CASSSLAGGQDEQFF
>TRBV4-1|large|TRBJ1-2
CASSLPTGLYGYTF
>TRBV7-8|NA|TRBJ2-7
CASSRVGGANTYEQYF
>TRBV27|large|TRBJ1-6
CASTDKGGDSPLHF
>TRBV2|large|TRBJ2-5
CASSGSSSGSSQETQYF
>TRBV2|large|TRBJ2-1
CASAGLNNEQFF
>TRBV28|large|TRBJ1-3
CATRLRVVEGLSGNTIYF
>TRBV4-3|medium-sized|TRBJ1-1
CASSQGTGSEAFF
>TRBV27|large|TRBJ2-3
CASGMNGGDTQYF
>TRBV7-9|medium-sized|TRBJ2-7
CASSQDGTRIYEQYF
>TRBV11-2|large|TRBJ2-3
CASSLTRLRTDTQYF
>TRBV7-2|medium-sized|TRBJ2-7
CASSLRDRVHEQYF
>TRBV28|large|TRBJ2-5
CATTIPLAGGETQYF
>TRBV29-1|NA|TRBJ2-5
CSGRAYQETQYF
>TRBV27|large|TRBJ1-2
CASSLAGTGAYGYTF
>TRBV9|large|TRBJ2-2
CASSALGLVIGGELFF
>TRBV7-8|large|TRBJ2-1
CASSLGNEQFF
>TRBV28|medium-sized|TRBJ2-3
CASSYVQGRADTQYF
>TRBV27|medium-sized|TRBJ2-7
CASRLTGGDEQYF
>TRBV28|large|TRBJ2-2
CASSLFGPGQGRTGELFF